A selection of T cell receptor beta chains follows, all from one sample in a study of T cell repertoires in cytomegalovirus infection. TCRdb passed the reads through MiXCR, listing each CDR3 protein once. The sample includes around 270,000 distinct CDR3 sequences, 8% to 9.5% of them seen just once. What was sequenced was PBMCs. The receptors originated from a human donor in good health (CMV status not recorded). Some clones in this sample may be carry-over from other donors' samples. CDR3s include the opening cysteine and the closing phenylalanine or tryptophan. The order of the fields is V gene, clone size, J gene, D gene, CDR3 DNA, CDR3 protein. The D gene is left open where the match is weak. Clone size, where shown, is once, few, many, or a class for clones that have expanded.

>TRBV6-2/TRBV6-3|many|TRBJ2-1|TRBD2
TGTGCCAGCAGAACCGGGACTAGCGGGATCTCCTACAATGAGCAGTTCTTC
CASRTGTSGISYNEQFF
>TRBV20-1|few|TRBJ1-2|NA
TGCAGTGCTAGAGGCAGGGGCGATGGCTACACCTTC
CSARGRGDGYTF
>TRBV2|NA|TRBJ2-1|NA
TGTGCCAGCAGTCAAGAACAGGGAAATGAGCAGTTCTTC
CASSQEQGNEQFF
>TRBV7-8|many|TRBJ1-1|NA
TGTGCCAGCAGCTTACGGGGGCACACTGAAGCTTTCTTT
CASSLRGHTEAFF
>TRBV5-8|NA|TRBJ2-1|NA
TGTGCCAGCAGCAAGGTGGATGAGCAGTTCTTC
CASSKVDEQFF
>TRBV12-3/TRBV12-4|NA|TRBJ1-5|NA
TGTGCCAGCAGGTTCCAGGAAGGGAAGAATCAGCCCCAGCATTTT
CASRFQEGKNQPQHF
>TRBV7-9|many|TRBJ1-1|NA
TGTGCCAGCAGCTTAGGCGGGACGAACACTGAAGCTTTCTTT
CASSLGGTNTEAFF
>TRBV5-6|many|TRBJ1-1|NA
TGTGCCAGCAGCTTGTTTACAGGGTACACTGAAGCTTTCTTT
CASSLFTGYTEAFF
>TRBV28|few|TRBJ2-2|NA
TGTGCCAGCACAAATGCGAACACCGGGGAGCTGTTTTTT
CASTNANTGELFF
>TRBV7-2|many|TRBJ2-3|TRBD2
TGTGCCAGCAGCTTAGTCCTAGCGGGGGGTTCGAGGGATACGCAGTATTTT
CASSLVLAGGSRDTQYF
>TRBV7-9|many|TRBJ1-1|NA
TGTGCCAGCAGCTTCTACATTAAGAACACTGAAGCTTTCTTT
CASSFYIKNTEAFF
>TRBV5-4|NA|TRBJ1-1|NA
TGTGCCAGCAGCCTTGGGAGCCCCGCGTTGGGTGAAGCTTTCTTT
CASSLGSPALGEAFF
>TRBV7-2|NA|TRBJ1-5|NA
TGTGCCAGCAGCTTAGTGGCTGCAAGCAATCAGCCCCAGCATTTT
CASSLVAASNQPQHF
>TRBV5-4|many|TRBJ1-1|NA
TGTGCCAGCAGCTTCGACCCGAACACTGAAGCTTTCTTT
CASSFDPNTEAFF
>TRBV6-2/TRBV6-3|few|TRBJ1-1|NA
TGTGCCAGCGGCAGACTAATGAACACTGAAGCTTTCTTT
CASGRLMNTEAFF
>TRBV7-2|many|TRBJ1-3|NA
TGTGCCAGCAGCTTAGACCCGAAATGGACCATATATTTT
CASSLDPKWTIYF
>TRBV4-1|NA|TRBJ1-5|NA
TGCGCCAGCAGCCAAGAGGGGGCGGCAGCCTATCAGCCCCAGCATTTT
CASSQEGAAAYQPQHF
>TRBV7-2|many|TRBJ2-3|NA
TGTGCCAGCAGCCCCAGGTTCCCGCATACGCAGTATTTT
CASSPRFPHTQYF
>TRBV7-2|many|TRBJ2-5|NA
TGTGCCAGCAGCTCCATCATACTTGGGGAGACCCAGTACTTC
CASSSIILGETQYF
>TRBV7-9|few|TRBJ2-2|NA
TGTGCCAGCAGCCACATAGGGCAGTTGAACACCGGGGAGCTGTTTTTT
CASSHIGQLNTGELFF
>TRBV7-8|many|TRBJ1-1|NA
TGTGCCAGCAGCTTAATTGGAGTGACGCCCGAATGGGGCTCTGAAGCTTTCTTT
CASSLIGVTPEWGSEAFF
>TRBV7-2|many|TRBJ2-7|NA
TGTGCCAGCAGCTCCCGGGGAGCGGATCCCTACGAGCAGTACTTC
CASSSRGADPYEQYF